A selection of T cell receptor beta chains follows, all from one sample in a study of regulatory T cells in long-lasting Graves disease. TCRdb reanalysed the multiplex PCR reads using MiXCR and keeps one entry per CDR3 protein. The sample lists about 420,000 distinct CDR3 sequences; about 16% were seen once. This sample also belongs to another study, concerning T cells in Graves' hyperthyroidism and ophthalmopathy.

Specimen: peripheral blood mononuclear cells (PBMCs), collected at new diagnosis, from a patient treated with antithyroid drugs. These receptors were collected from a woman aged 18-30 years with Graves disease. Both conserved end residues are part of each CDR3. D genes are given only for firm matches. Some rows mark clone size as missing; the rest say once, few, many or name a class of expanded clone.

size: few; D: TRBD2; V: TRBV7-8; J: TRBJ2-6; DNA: TGTGCCAGCAGCTTATTGGTAGCGGGACCAGGGGCCAACGTCCTGACTTTC; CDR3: CASSLLVAGPGANVLTF
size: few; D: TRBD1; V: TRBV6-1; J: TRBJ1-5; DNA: TGTGCCAGCAACACAGGGGCTCTCAGCAATCAGCCCCAGCATTTT; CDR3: CASNTGALSNQPQHF
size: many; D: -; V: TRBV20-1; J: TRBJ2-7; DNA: TGCAGTGCTAGAGCACTCCCCCTCCCCTACGAGCAGTACTTC; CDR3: CSARALPLPYEQYF
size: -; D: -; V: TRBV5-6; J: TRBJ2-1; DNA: TGTGCCAGCAGATTTGCTGGGCCCCGACTCGGCGAGCAGTTCTTC; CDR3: CASRFAGPRLGEQFF
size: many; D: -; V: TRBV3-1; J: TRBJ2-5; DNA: TGTGCCAGCAGCCAAGAACGGTGGGGGACCCAGTACTTC; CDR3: CASSQERWGTQYF
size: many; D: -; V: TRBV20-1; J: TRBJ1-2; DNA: TGCAGTGCCCGAAACTACCCAGGCTACACCTTC; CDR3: CSARNYPGYTF
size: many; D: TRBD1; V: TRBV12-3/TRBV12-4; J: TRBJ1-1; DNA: TGTGCCAGCAGTAACAGGGGTTTGACTGAAGCTTTCTTT; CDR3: CASSNRGLTEAFF
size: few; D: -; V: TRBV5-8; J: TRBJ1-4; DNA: TGTGCCAGCAGCACCCAAGGGTCCAGTAACGAAAAACTGTTTTTT; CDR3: CASSTQGSSNEKLFF
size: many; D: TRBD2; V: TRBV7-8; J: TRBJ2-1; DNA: TGTGCCAGCAGCTTAAGTAGCGGGATCGGTACCTACAATGAGCAGTTCTTC; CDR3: CASSLSSGIGTYNEQFF
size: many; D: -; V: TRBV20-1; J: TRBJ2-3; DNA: TGCAGTGCTCACCATAGCGGCTATACAGATACGCAGTATTTT; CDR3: CSAHHSGYTDTQYF
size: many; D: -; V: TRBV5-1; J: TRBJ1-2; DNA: TGCGCCAGCAGCTTGTCGGCGGGGGGGGGTAAGAACTATGGCTACACCTTC; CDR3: CASSLSAGGGKNYGYTF
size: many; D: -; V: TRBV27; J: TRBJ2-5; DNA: TGTGCCAGCAGTTCAAGAGAGATTGTAGGGGAGACCCAGTACTTC; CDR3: CASSSREIVGETQYF
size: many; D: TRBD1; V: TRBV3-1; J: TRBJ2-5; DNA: TGTGCCAGCAGCCAGCGGACAGGGGCATCGGTTGGGACCCAGTACTTC; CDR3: CASSQRTGASVGTQYF
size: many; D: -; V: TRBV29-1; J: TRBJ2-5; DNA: TGCAGCGTTGAGCTCTTGGCAGGGAAAGGAGAGACCCAGTACTTC; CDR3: CSVELLAGKGETQYF
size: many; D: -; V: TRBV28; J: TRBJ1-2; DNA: TGTGCCAGCGATAAGGGGAATGGCTACACCTTC; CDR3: CASDKGNGYTF
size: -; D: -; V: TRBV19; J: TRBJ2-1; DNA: TGTGCCAGTAGAGGACTCCGATGGGAGACCCAGTTCTTC; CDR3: CASRGLRWETQFF
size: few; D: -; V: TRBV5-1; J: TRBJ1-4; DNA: TGCGCCAGCAGCTTGGGCGACAACCTTAATGAAAAACTGTTTTTT; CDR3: CASSLGDNLNEKLFF
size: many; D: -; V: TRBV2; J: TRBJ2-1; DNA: TGTGCCAGCAGTGGGACCTACATTATGAATGAGCAGTTCTTC; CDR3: CASSGTYIMNEQFF
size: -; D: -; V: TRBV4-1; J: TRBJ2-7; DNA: TGCGCCAGCAGCCAAGATCCGTCGTTTCAGCAGTACTTC; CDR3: CASSQDPSFQQYF
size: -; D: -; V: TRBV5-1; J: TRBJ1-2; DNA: TGCGCCAGCAGCCCTTTCTGGAGGGACAACTATGGCTACACCTTC; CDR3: CASSPFWRDNYGYTF
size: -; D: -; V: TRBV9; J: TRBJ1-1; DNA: TGTGCCAGCAGCGTCAGGGGCGGGGGGAACACTGAAGCTTTCTTT; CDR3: CASSVRGGGNTEAFF
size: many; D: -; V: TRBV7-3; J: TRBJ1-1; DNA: TGTGCCAGCAGCTTAACAGGAGGGAACACTGAAGCTTTCTTT; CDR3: CASSLTGGNTEAFF
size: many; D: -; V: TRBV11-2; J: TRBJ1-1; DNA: TGTGCCAGCAGCTTAGCGGAGTGGTTCGGGGAAGAGGACACTGAAGCTTTCTTT; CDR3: CASSLAEWFGEEDTEAFF
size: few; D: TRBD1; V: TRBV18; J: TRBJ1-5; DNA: TGTGCCAGCTCACTCGATCAGGGGGGTCAGCCCCAGCATTTT; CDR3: CASSLDQGGQPQHF
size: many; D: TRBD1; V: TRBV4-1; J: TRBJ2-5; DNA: TGCGCCAGCAGCCAGCTCTACGGACAGGGGGAAGAGACCCAGTACTTC; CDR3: CASSQLYGQGEETQYF
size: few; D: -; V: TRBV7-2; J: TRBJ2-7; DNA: TGTGCCAGCAGCTTAGAGTTTGGCGGCTCCTACGAGCAGTACTTC; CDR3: CASSLEFGGSYEQYF
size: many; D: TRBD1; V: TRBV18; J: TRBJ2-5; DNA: TGTGCCAGCTCACCACTCTCCTCGGGACAGGGAGGAGAGACCCAGTACTTC; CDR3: CASSPLSSGQGGETQYF
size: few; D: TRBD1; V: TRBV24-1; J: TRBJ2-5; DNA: TGTGCCACCAGTGATTCCACCGAGGGACAGGGGGGTTTAAAAGGGGAGACCCAGTACTTC; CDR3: CATSDSTEGQGGLKGETQYF
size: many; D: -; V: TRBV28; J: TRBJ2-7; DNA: TGTGCCAGCAGTGGCCCCGGGACGGCCAGCTCCTACGAGCAGTACTTC; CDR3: CASSGPGTASSYEQYF
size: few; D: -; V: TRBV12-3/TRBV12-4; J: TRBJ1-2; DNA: TGTGCCAGCAGTTATCTTACAGAAGCCTATGGCTACACCTTC; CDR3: CASSYLTEAYGYTF